These T cell receptor beta chains were read from a single sample in a study of breast tumors, draining lymph nodes, adjacent tissues. In TCRdb, the multiplex PCR reads were re-called with MiXCR into one record per CDR3 protein. Among 270,000 or so distinct CDR3 sequences listed, 30% were seen once. Material: axillary lymph node tissue. The receptors here all came from a female donor with breast cancer. Some clones in this sample may be carry-over from other donors' samples. Both conserved end residues are part of each CDR3. A D gene is named only where the DNA matches it firmly. A row's size may be missing; if present it is once, few, many or a size class.

size: many; J: TRBJ1-6; D: -; V: TRBV7-3; CDR3: CASSQGGGNSPLHF; DNA: TGTGCCAGCAGCCAAGGGGGTGGAAATTCACCCCTCCACTTT
size: -; J: TRBJ2-3; D: -; V: TRBV25-1; CDR3: CASSECTDTQYF; DNA: TGTGCCAGCAGTGAATGCACAGATACGCAGTATTTT
size: -; J: TRBJ1-5; D: -; V: TRBV5-1; CDR3: CASSLRTSWETQHF; DNA: TGTGCCAGCAGCCTCCGGACTAGCTGGGAGACCCAGCATTTT
size: many; J: TRBJ2-4; D: -; V: TRBV2; CDR3: CASSWDRIIQYF; DNA: TGTGCCAGCAGTTGGGACCGGATAATTCAGTACTTC
size: many; J: TRBJ2-7; D: TRBD2; V: TRBV19; CDR3: CASSMVSGAYYEQYF; DNA: TGTGCCAGTAGTATGGTGAGCGGGGCCTACTACGAGCAGTACTTC
size: -; J: TRBJ2-3; D: TRBD1; V: TRBV19; CDR3: CASSRGQGWYEQYF; DNA: TGTGCCAGTAGTAGGGGACAGGGGTGGTATGAGCAGTATTTT
size: many; J: TRBJ2-6; D: TRBD1; V: TRBV19; CDR3: CASRRDRVSNVLTF; DNA: TGTGCCAGTAGGAGGGACAGGGTGTCCAACGTCCTGACTTTC
size: -; J: TRBJ1-5; D: -; V: TRBV29-1; CDR3: CSAHPGRGQPQHF; DNA: TGCAGCGCCCATCCCGGGCGAGGACAGCCCCAGCATTTT
size: many; J: TRBJ1-3; D: TRBD1; V: TRBV6-5; CDR3: CASRTGYGNTIYF; DNA: TGTGCCAGCAGGACAGGGTATGGAAACACCATATATTTT
size: many; J: TRBJ2-5; D: -; V: TRBV20-1; CDR3: CSARVQVQETQYF; DNA: TGCAGTGCTAGAGTCCAGGTCCAAGAGACCCAGTACTTC
size: many; J: TRBJ2-1; D: -; V: TRBV10-3; CDR3: CAISESRGVAVHNEQFF; DNA: TGTGCCATCAGTGAGTCGAGAGGAGTAGCGGTCCACAATGAGCAGTTCTTC
size: many; J: TRBJ2-1; D: -; V: TRBV12-3/TRBV12-4; CDR3: CASTSGVGYYNEQFF; DNA: TGTGCCAGCACTTCAGGGGTGGGGTATTACAATGAGCAGTTCTTC
size: many; J: TRBJ1-5; D: -; V: TRBV11-2; CDR3: CASSLAGRNQPQHF; DNA: TGTGCCAGCAGCTTAGCTGGTAGGAATCAGCCCCAGCATTTT
size: many; J: TRBJ2-7; D: TRBD2; V: TRBV6-1; CDR3: CASRATSAAYEQYF; DNA: TGTGCCAGCCGCGCGACTAGCGCTGCCTACGAGCAGTACTTC
size: many; J: TRBJ2-6; D: -; V: TRBV15; CDR3: CATSRRGGGAGANVLTF; DNA: TGTGCCACCAGCAGGCGGGGTGGAGGGGCTGGGGCCAACGTCCTGACTTTC
size: few; J: TRBJ2-2; D: TRBD2; V: TRBV20-1; CDR3: CSARDFGLADFTGELFF; DNA: TGCAGTGCTAGAGATTTTGGACTAGCGGATTTCACCGGGGAGCTGTTTTTT
size: -; J: TRBJ1-4; D: -; V: TRBV29-1; CDR3: CSALLILSTNEKLFF; DNA: TGCAGCGCGTTACTTATCTTGTCAACTAATGAAAAACTGTTTTTT
size: many; J: TRBJ2-5; D: TRBD1; V: TRBV20-1; CDR3: CSARVRDSRRTQYF; DNA: TGCAGTGCTAGAGTCAGGGACAGCAGGCGGACCCAGTACTTC
size: -; J: TRBJ2-7; D: TRBD2; V: TRBV29-1; CDR3: CSWTSGSNYEQYF; DNA: TGCAGCTGGACTAGCGGGAGTAACTACGAGCAGTACTTC
size: few; J: TRBJ2-1; D: -; V: TRBV5-4; CDR3: CASSAPWPRGNNEQFF; DNA: TGTGCCAGCAGCGCACCGTGGCCCAGAGGAAACAATGAGCAGTTCTTC
size: many; J: TRBJ2-5; D: -; V: TRBV2; CDR3: CASRVGQETQYF; DNA: TGTGCCAGCAGAGTAGGACAAGAGACCCAGTACTTC
size: -; J: TRBJ1-1; D: -; V: TRBV20-1; CDR3: CSAREGRQLNTEAFF; DNA: TGCAGTGCTAGAGAAGGCAGACAATTGAACACTGAAGCTTTCTTT
size: many; J: TRBJ2-3; D: -; V: TRBV6-6; CDR3: CASSYNKIVGESTDTQYF; DNA: TGTGCCAGCAGTTACAATAAAATTGTAGGAGAGAGCACAGATACGCAGTATTTT
size: many; J: TRBJ2-7; D: -; V: TRBV7-8; CDR3: CASSRGGRAARGYEQYF; DNA: TGTGCCAGCAGCCGCGGAGGTAGGGCCGCCCGGGGCTACGAGCAGTACTTC
size: many; J: TRBJ2-7; D: -; V: TRBV11-2; CDR3: CASSPLKGAEQYF; DNA: TGTGCCAGCAGCCCGCTAAAGGGCGCGGAGCAGTACTTC
size: once; J: TRBJ2-1; D: TRBD1; V: TRBV29-1; CDR3: CSVHPGTGGYNEQFF; DNA: TGCAGCGTCCACCCCGGGACAGGGGGGTACAATGAGCAGTTCTTC
size: -; J: TRBJ2-7; D: TRBD1; V: TRBV20-1; CDR3: CSAPLVQGSSEQYF; DNA: TGCAGTGCTCCTCTCGTACAGGGGTCCTCCGAGCAGTACTTC
size: many; J: TRBJ2-2; D: TRBD1; V: TRBV5-1; CDR3: CASSFGTGSTGELFF; DNA: TGCGCCAGCAGCTTCGGGACAGGGTCCACCGGGGAGCTGTTTTTT
size: many; J: TRBJ2-5; D: -; V: TRBV12-3/TRBV12-4; CDR3: CASSFTEETQYF; DNA: TGTGCCAGCAGTTTTACAGAAGAGACCCAGTACTTC
size: -; J: TRBJ1-5; D: -; V: TRBV20-1; CDR3: CSARRGIFSNRPRHF; DNA: TGCAGTGCTAGACGAGGGATCTTTAGCAATCGGCCCCGGCATTTT
size: many; J: TRBJ2-7; D: TRBD1; V: TRBV7-9; CDR3: CASSLGTVSYEQYF; DNA: TGTGCCAGCAGCCTTGGGACAGTCTCCTACGAGCAGTACTTC
size: -; J: TRBJ2-3; D: -; V: TRBV28; CDR3: CASTLGRGADTQYF; DNA: TGTGCCAGCACCCTTGGCAGGGGCGCAGATACGCAGTATTTT
size: many; J: TRBJ2-2; D: TRBD2; V: TRBV20-1; CDR3: CSATLLASGGTGELFF; DNA: TGCAGTGCTACGCTCCTAGCTAGCGGGGGGACCGGGGAGCTGTTTTTT
size: many; J: TRBJ1-4; D: TRBD1; V: TRBV11-1; CDR3: CASSPAGTGREKLFF; DNA: TGTGCCAGCAGCCCAGCCGGGACAGGACGTGAAAAACTGTTTTTT
size: few; J: TRBJ2-3; D: TRBD2; V: TRBV6-2/TRBV6-3; CDR3: CASRVAGEGDTQYF; DNA: TGTGCCAGCAGGGTAGCGGGAGAGGGCGATACGCAGTATTTT
size: many; J: TRBJ2-5; D: -; V: TRBV5-1; CDR3: CASRMEPYAQETQYF; DNA: TGCGCCAGTCGAATGGAGCCCTATGCCCAAGAGACCCAGTACTTC
size: -; J: TRBJ2-1; D: TRBD2; V: TRBV30; CDR3: CAWSVGTTEHEQFF; DNA: TGTGCCTGGAGTGTTGGGACTACTGAGCATGAGCAGTTCTTC
size: few; J: TRBJ2-5; D: -; V: TRBV5-1; CDR3: CASSPNQGETQYF; DNA: TGCGCCAGCAGCCCCAACCAAGGAGAGACCCAGTACTTC
size: once; J: TRBJ1-3; D: -; V: TRBV25-1; CDR3: CASSVPLAGFSGNTIYF; DNA: TGTGCCAGCAGTGTTCCCCTAGCAGGGTTTTCCGGAAACACCATATATTTT
size: many; J: TRBJ1-4; D: TRBD1; V: TRBV5-6; CDR3: CASSLGQGALNEKLFF; DNA: TGTGCCAGCAGCTTGGGACAGGGGGCGCTTAATGAAAAACTGTTTTTT
size: many; J: TRBJ1-2; D: -; V: TRBV20-1; CDR3: CSARDTRTATVYGYTF; DNA: TGCAGTGCTAGAGATACCCGGACAGCCACCGTCTATGGCTACACCTTC
size: many; J: TRBJ1-2; D: -; V: TRBV20-1; CDR3: CSARDPVNYGYTF; DNA: TGCAGTGCTAGAGACCCAGTTAACTATGGCTACACCTTC
size: many; J: TRBJ1-5; D: TRBD1; V: TRBV4-3; CDR3: CASSQGGTAQFQPQHF; DNA: TGCGCCAGCAGCCAAGGGGGGACAGCACAGTTTCAGCCCCAGCATTTT
size: -; J: TRBJ2-1; D: -; V: TRBV24-1; CDR3: CATAPPLQGEQFF; DNA: TGTGCCACCGCCCCCCCCCTTCAGGGAGAGCAGTTCTTC
size: -; J: TRBJ2-3; D: TRBD2; V: TRBV24-1; CDR3: CATSDLTSGYTDTQYF; DNA: TGTGCCACCAGTGACCTGACTAGCGGGTACACAGATACGCAGTATTTT
size: -; J: TRBJ2-1; D: TRBD2; V: TRBV11-1; CDR3: CASSLSTSGYNEQFF; DNA: TGTGCCAGCAGCTTATCGACTAGCGGCTACAATGAGCAGTTCTTC
size: -; J: TRBJ1-2; D: -; V: TRBV28; CDR3: CASRFLLGGYGYTF; DNA: TGTGCTAGCAGGTTTTTATTAGGGGGCTATGGCTACACCTTC
size: many; J: TRBJ2-2; D: -; V: TRBV20-1; CDR3: CSARSLSDTGELFF; DNA: TGCAGTGCTAGGAGTCTATCCGACACCGGGGAGCTGTTTTTT
size: many; J: TRBJ2-5; D: TRBD2; V: TRBV7-7; CDR3: CASSWGPGASGKQTQYF; DNA: TGTGCTAGCAGCTGGGGGCCGGGGGCTAGCGGGAAACAGACCCAGTACTTC
size: -; J: TRBJ2-5; D: -; V: TRBV5-1; CDR3: CASSLLAPQETQYF; DNA: TGCGCCAGCAGCTTGCTAGCGCCACAAGAGACCCAGTACTTC
size: -; J: TRBJ2-2; D: TRBD1; V: TRBV6-2/TRBV6-3; CDR3: CASRQGTHTGELFF; DNA: TGTGCCAGCAGACAGGGGACCCACACCGGGGAGCTGTTTTTT
size: many; J: TRBJ2-5; D: -; V: TRBV5-1; CDR3: CASRGAGETQYF; DNA: TGCGCCAGCAGAGGGGCGGGAGAGACCCAGTACTTC
size: many; J: TRBJ2-1; D: -; V: TRBV24-1; CDR3: CATSVRGSAYNEQFF; DNA: TGTGCCACCAGTGTCCGGGGGAGTGCCTACAATGAGCAGTTCTTC
size: many; J: TRBJ2-6; D: -; V: TRBV11-2; CDR3: CASSIQPNSGANVLTF; DNA: TGTGCCAGCAGCATACAGCCAAACTCTGGGGCCAACGTCCTGACTTTC